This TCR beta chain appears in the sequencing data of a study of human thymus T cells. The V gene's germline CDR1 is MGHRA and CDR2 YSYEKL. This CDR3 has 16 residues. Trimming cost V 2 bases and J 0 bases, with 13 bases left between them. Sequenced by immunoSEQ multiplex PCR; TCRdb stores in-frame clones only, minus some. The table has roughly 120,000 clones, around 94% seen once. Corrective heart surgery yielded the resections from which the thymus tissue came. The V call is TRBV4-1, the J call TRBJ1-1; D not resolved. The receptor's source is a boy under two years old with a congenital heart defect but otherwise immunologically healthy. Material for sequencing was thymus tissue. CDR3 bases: TGCGCCAGCAGCCAATTCTATAACAGAATGAACACTGAAGCTTTCTTT. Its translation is CASSQFYNRMNTEAFF.